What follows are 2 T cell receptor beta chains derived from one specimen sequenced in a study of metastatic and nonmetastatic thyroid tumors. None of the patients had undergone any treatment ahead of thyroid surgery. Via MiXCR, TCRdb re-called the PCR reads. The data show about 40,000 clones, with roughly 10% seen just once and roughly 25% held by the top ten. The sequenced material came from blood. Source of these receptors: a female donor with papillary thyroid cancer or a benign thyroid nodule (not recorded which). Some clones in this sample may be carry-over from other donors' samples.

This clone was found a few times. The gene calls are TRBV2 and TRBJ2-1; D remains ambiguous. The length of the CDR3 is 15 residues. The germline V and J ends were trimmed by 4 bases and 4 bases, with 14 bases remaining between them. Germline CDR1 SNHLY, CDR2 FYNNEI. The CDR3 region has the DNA TGTGCCAGCAGTGGCCGATTAGGGATTTACAATGAGCAGTTCTTC. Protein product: CASSGRLGIYNEQFF.

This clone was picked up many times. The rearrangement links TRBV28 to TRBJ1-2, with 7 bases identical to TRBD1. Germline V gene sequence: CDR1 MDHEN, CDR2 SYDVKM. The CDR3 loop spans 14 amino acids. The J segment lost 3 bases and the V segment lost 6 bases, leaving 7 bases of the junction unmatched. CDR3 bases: TGTGCCAGCAGGGGGGTCAGGGGGGACTATGGCTACACCTTC. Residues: CASRGVRGDYGYTF.